The clone carrying this TCR beta chain has only a few counts. Its antigen remains unknown. A single record per CDR3 protein comes from TCRdb applying MiXCR to the 5' RACE reads. The top ten hold roughly 8.3% of the sample, which has hundreds of thousands of distinct CDR3 sequences, less than 25% seen once. The data originate from a study of T-cell memory formation after mild COVID-19. Study conclusions and caveats: Clonal second-wave expansions that peaked on day 37 had unconfirmed SARS-CoV-2 specificity. Day 15 to 85 contractors were CD4/CD8 balanced; later expanders leaned CD4+.

Trimming removed 1 base at V and 1 base at J, with 7 bases between. Germline CDR1 and CDR2: LGHNA and YNFKEQ. CDR3 size: 14 residues. This sequence originates from an adult woman who had mild COVID-19 (a few samples of this study predate the infection). Cell type and time point are not known. Sequencing was done on a sample of PBMCs or a T cell subset sorted from them (not recorded which). The V and J genes are TRBV4-2 and TRBJ1-1; D remains unclear. This CDR3 reads CASSQGGRNTEAFF. Here the CDR3 DNA reads TGTGCCAGCAGCCAAGGAGGGAGGAACACTGAAGCTTTCTTT.